This passage covers 28 T cell receptor beta chains from one sample sequenced in a study of T cells in Graves' hyperthyroidism and ophthalmopathy. Using RNA transcripts as the source, TCR beta CDR3 regions were amplified. Primed by the HTBI set, a first-round RT-PCR was run on the TCR CDR3. In TCRdb, the multiplex PCR reads were re-called with MiXCR into one record per CDR3 protein. The sample includes about 640,000 distinct CDR3 sequences, around 21% of them seen just once. The sample comprised blood. The receptors were gathered from a young man with Graves' ophthalmopathy.

To note about this clonotype: A much larger clone differs from this one at a single base, so this may be a read error. The genes are TRBV6-1 and TRBJ2-7, with D perhaps being TRBD1 or TRBD2 (5 bases each). Trimming took 2 bases from V and 6 from J, leaving 17 bases between them. Germline loops: CDR1 MNHNS, CDR2 SASEGT. This CDR3 contains 15 residues. Here the CDR3 reads CASSEYPGTACEQYF. CDR3 DNA: TGTGCCAGCAGTGAATATCCAGGGACGGCTTGCGAGCAGTACTTC.

This clonotype was detected a few times. The chain combines TRBV5-1 with TRBJ1-5; TRBD1 agrees at 7 bases. V was pared by 1 base and J by 8 bases, with 3 bases of the junction left unmatched. The germline V gene has CDR1 SGHRS and CDR2 YFSETQ. The CDR3 has 13 residues. CDR3 loop: CASSLTGVEPQHF. The CDR3 DNA reads TGCGCCAGCAGCTTGACAGGGGTGGAGCCCCAGCATTTT.

As DNA, the CDR3 is TGTGCCAGCAGTGAATCCGGGACTAGCGGGAGTTTGGGCTACAATGAGCAGTTCTTC. Protein product: CASSESGTSGSLGYNEQFF. J is TRBJ2-1 and V is TRBV25-1, with 14 bases that match TRBD2. The length of the CDR3 is 19 residues. With V trimmed by 1 base and J by 3 bases, 8 bases remained unmatched. CDR1 is MGHDK, CDR2 SYGVNS, per germline.

This clonotype was seen a single time. J is TRBJ2-5 and V is TRBV7-9; possibly TRBD1 or TRBD2 for D (5 bases each). Trimming stripped 5 bases from V and 1 base from J, with 23 bases between. Germline V gene lookup returns CDR1 SEHNR and CDR2 FQNEAQ (reference sequence). This CDR3 contains 18 residues. CDR3 sequence reads: CASSRTLVSRGAQETQYF. The CDR3 DNA follows: TGTGCCAGCAGCCGAACACTAGTGTCCCGTGGGGCCCAAGAGACCCAGTACTTC.

This clonotype was detected a few times. The chain recombines TRBV20-1 with TRBJ1-5, with D possibly being TRBD1 (6 bases). CDR1 and CDR2 (germline): DFQATT, SNEGSKA (reference sequence). V gave up 5 bases and J gave up 0 bases, with 11 bases separating them. The CDR3 runs to 14 residues. CDR3 nucleotide sequence: TGCAGTGCTTCCACAGGGTATAGCAATCAGCCCCAGCATTTT. Encoded protein: CSASTGYSNQPQHF.

Details on this clonotype: At one boundary the junction diverges from the germline segment, which might be a read error. The chain has TRBV5-1 and TRBJ2-1; 9 bases fit TRBD1. CDR3 length: 16 amino acids. Germline V gene lookup returns CDR1 SGHRS and CDR2 YFSETQ. CDR3 residues: CASSGPGTGLDNEQFF. The CDR3 DNA reads as TGTGCCAGCAGCGGCCCCGGGACAGGGCTTGACAATGAGCAGTTCTTC.

The chain is built from TRBV7-2 and TRBJ2-3; 9 bases map to TRBD2. The junction had 9 bases not matched to a gene; V was cut back by 5 bases and J by 6 bases. CDR1 and CDR2 from the germline V gene are SGHTA and FQGNSA. The CDR3 runs 15 residues. The CDR3 sequence is CASSRGGGPVDTQYF. DNA of the CDR3: TGTGCCAGCAGCCGCGGGGGGGGGCCAGTGGATACGCAGTATTTT. Looking up the rest from reference TRBV7-2 and TRBJ2-3 gives the full variable domain: GAGVSQSPSNKVTEKGKDVELRCDPISGHTALYWYRQSLGQGLEFLIYFQGNSAPDKSGLPSDRFSAERTGGSVSTLTIQRTQQEDSAVYLCASSRGGGPVDTQYFGPGTRLTVL.

The rearrangement uses TRBV12-3 or TRBV12-4 and TRBJ2-7; 9 bases map to TRBD2. The CDR3 sequence is 13 residues long. The J segment lost 6 bases and the V segment lost 7 bases, leaving 7 bases of the junction unmatched. In DNA form, the CDR3 reads TGTGCCAGCATGGCGGGAGGGCCTCTCGAGCAGTACTTC. Translating it yields CASMAGGPLEQYF.

The genes are TRBV27 and TRBJ2-1, with TRBD2 matching 9 bases. V was clipped by 6 bases and J by 16 bases; unmatched bases: 10. Germline lookup yields CDR1 MNHEY and CDR2 SMNVEV (reference sequence). There are 12 residues in the CDR3. CDR3 bases: TGTGCCAGCAGCGACCGAGGACTAGCGCACTTCTTC. Its translation is CASSDRGLAHFF.

The rearrangement uses TRBV18 and TRBJ2-1; either TRBD1 or TRBD2 may supply D (5 bases each). Trimming stripped 1 base from V and 5 bases from J, with 18 bases between. CDR1 and CDR2 from the germline V gene are KGHSH and LQKENI. This CDR3 contains 17 residues. Here the CDR3 reads CASSPLRDPNRDNEQFF. The CDR3 region has the DNA TGTGCCAGCTCACCACTTCGGGACCCTAATAGGGACAATGAGCAGTTCTTC.

This chain uses TRBV2 with TRBJ2-3; 12 bases fit TRBD2. V gave up 4 bases and J gave up 6 bases; unmatched junction bases: 5. The CDR3 has 15 residues. Germline loops: CDR1 SNHLY, CDR2 FYNNEI. The DNA of the CDR3 is TGTGCCAGCAGTGTGACTAGCGGGAGTGGTGATACGCAGTATTTT. Translation gives CASSVTSGSGDTQYF.

The rearrangement uses TRBV20-1 and TRBJ2-7; 15 positions agree with TRBD2. Trimming took 6 bases from V and 7 from J; bases not matched to a gene: 7. This CDR3 is 14 amino acids long. CDR1 and CDR2 from the germline V gene are DFQATT and SNEGSKA (reference sequence). The CDR3 loop is CSARTSGRAREQYF. The CDR3 nucleotides read TGCAGTGCCAGGACTAGCGGGAGGGCCCGAGAGCAGTACTTC.

This clonotype was found many times. The chain combines TRBV5-6 with TRBJ2-7; D possibly uses TRBD1 or TRBD2 (5 bases each). The CDR3 extends over 14 amino acids. Germline CDR1 is SGHDT and CDR2 is YYEEEE. The V gene lost 0 bases and the J gene lost 5 bases, with 12 bases spanning the gap. The CDR3 protein is CASSLAGGPDEQYF. In DNA form, the CDR3 reads TGTGCCAGCAGCTTGGCTGGGGGACCGGACGAGCAGTACTTC.

This clonotype was recorded at least ten times. The chain couples TRBV7-2 to TRBJ2-2; no definite D call. The germline V gene has CDR1 SGHTA and CDR2 FQGNSA. The CDR3 is made up of 11 amino acids. Trimming took 5 bases from V and 11 from J, leaving 9 bases between them. CDR3 residues: CASSHGIELFF. In DNA, the CDR3 is TGTGCCAGCAGCCATGGAATAGAGCTGTTTTTT.

This clonotype was counted only a few times. The CDR3 nucleotides read TGTGCCAGTAGTCGGACAGGGAGCAGCGGCGAGCAGTACTTC. It specifies CASSRTGSSGEQYF. The chain joins TRBV19 to TRBJ2-7; the match to TRBD1 covers 8 bases. This CDR3 has 14 amino acids. V lost 5 bases to trimming and J lost 6 bases; unmatched junction nucleotides: 9. Germline CDR1 and CDR2: LNHDA and SQIVND (reference sequence).

This clonotype was seen a handful of times. The chain has TRBV30 and TRBJ2-7; tentatively, D is TRBD1 or TRBD2 (6 bases each). V gave up 0 bases and J gave up 5 bases, with 8 bases separating them. CDR1 and CDR2 from the germline V gene are GTSNPN and SVGIG (reference sequence). The CDR3 runs 12 residues. The CDR3 DNA follows: TGTGCCTGGAGTGTGGGGGGCCACGAGCAGTACTTC. It specifies CAWSVGGHEQYF. The full variable domain, in which reference TRBV30 and TRBJ2-7 provide the parts outside the CDR3, is SQTIHQWPATLVQPVGSPLSLECTVEGTSNPNLYWYRQAAGRGLQLLFYSVGIGQISSEVPQNLSASRPQDRQFILSSKKLLLSDSGFYLCAWSVGGHEQYFGPGTRLTVT.

The chain joins TRBV10-3 to TRBJ2-5; D not certain. The CDR3 length is 14 residues. Trimming pared 0 bases from V and 3 bases from J, leaving 8 bases between. From germline, CDR1 is ENHRY and CDR2 SYGVKD. CDR3 coding DNA: TGTGCCATCAGTGAGTCGAACAGAAAAGAGACCCAGTACTTC. Translated, it gives CAISESNRKETQYF.

Only a few counts were recorded for this clonotype. The chain is built from TRBV30 and TRBJ2-3; D is undetermined. The germline V gene encodes CDR1 GTSNPN and CDR2 SVGIG (reference sequence). The ends were cut back, 0 bases at V and 10 bases at J, with 11 bases in the middle. This CDR3 region has 12 residues. The CDR3 coding sequence is TGTGCCTGGAGTGTATCACAGTACGCGCAGTATTTT. Translating it yields CAWSVSQYAQYF.

Concerning this clonotype: This may be a read error, as it is one base from a much larger clone. The chain employs TRBV28 and TRBJ2-7, with D perhaps matching TRBD1 (5 bases). Trimming stripped 6 bases from V and 3 bases from J, with 15 bases between. This CDR3 region has 14 residues. The V gene's germline CDR1 is MDHEN and CDR2 SYDVKM. The CDR3 protein is CASSSGFPSYEQYF. CDR3 nucleotide sequence: TGTGCCAGCAGCTCAGGGTTCCCGAGCTACGAGCAGTACTTC.

The sample holds a few counts of this clonotype. V gene TRBV27 combines with J gene TRBJ1-5; TRBD1 might be the D (5 bases). V lost 5 bases and J 2 bases, leaving 16 bases between the germline ends. This CDR3 has 16 residues. Germline CDR1 and CDR2: MNHEY and SMNVEV (reference sequence). CDR3 amino acids: CASSAHGTVGNQPQHF. The CDR3, as DNA: TGTGCCAGCAGTGCGCACGGGACGGTGGGCAATCAGCCCCAGCATTTT.

This clonotype was counted many times. This chain links TRBV30 with TRBJ2-7; the D is unclear. The V end lost 1 base, the J end lost 2 bases, and 9 bases lay between the germline ends. Germline V gene sequence: CDR1 GTSNPN, CDR2 SVGIG (reference sequence). CDR3 size: 13 residues. For the CDR3, the DNA is TGTGCCTGGAGTGCTGCAGCTCCCTACGAGCAGTACTTC. This gives the protein CAWSAAAPYEQYF. The whole variable domain, remainder taken from reference TRBV30 and TRBJ2-7, is SQTIHQWPATLVQPVGSPLSLECTVEGTSNPNLYWYRQAAGRGLQLLFYSVGIGQISSEVPQNLSASRPQDRQFILSSKKLLLSDSGFYLCAWSAAAPYEQYFGPGTRLTVT.

The gene calls are TRBV10-1 and TRBJ2-4, with 9 nucleotides matching TRBD1. Germline CDR1 and CDR2: WNHNN and SYGVQD (reference sequence). The CDR3 consists of 14 residues. Trimming cost V 4 bases and J 6 bases; bases outside gene matches: 4. The CDR3 region is CASSVGQGGNIQYF. The CDR3 DNA follows: TGCGCCAGCAGTGTGGGACAGGGAGGAAACATTCAGTACTTC.

This clonotype was counted at least ten times. This sequence joins TRBV28 and TRBJ2-7; 13 bases match TRBD2. The CDR3 contains 16 residues. V was clipped by 4 bases and J by 0 bases; unmatched bases: 3. The germline V gene has CDR1 MDHEN and CDR2 SYDVKM. The CDR3 sequence is CASSSGTSGISYEQYF. The CDR3 bases are TGTGCCAGCAGTTCCGGGACTAGCGGGATCTCCTACGAGCAGTACTTC.

The J gene is TRBJ1-2, the V gene TRBV6-2 or TRBV6-3; perhaps TRBD1 as D (6 bases). Trimming shortened V by 11 bases and J by 4 bases, and 14 bases separated the two germline ends. The CDR3 totals 12 residues. Germline V gene lookup returns CDR1 MNHEY and CDR2 SVGEGT. Here the CDR3 reads CACGGSFYGYTF. The CDR3 DNA follows: TGTGCCTGTGGGGGCAGCTTCTATGGCTACACCTTC.

The chain carries TRBV5-6 and TRBJ1-4, with D unresolved. The CDR3 covers 14 residues. Trimming cost V 0 bases and J 8 bases, with 11 bases left between them. Germline CDR1 and CDR2: SGHDT and YYEEEE. The CDR3 reads CASSLALEDEKLFF. DNA of the CDR3: TGTGCCAGCAGCTTGGCCCTGGAGGACGAAAAACTGTTTTTT.

This sequence joins TRBV6-1 and TRBJ2-3; D unclear. This CDR3 is 14 amino acids long. Deletions cut 6 bases from V and 5 bases from J, with 15 bases between. Germline CDR1 and CDR2: MNHNS and SASEGT. The CDR3 nucleotides are TGTGCCAGCAGCCCGGAGCGTTCGCGAGATACGCAGTATTTT. It is translated as CASSPERSRDTQYF.

This clonotype was counted a few times. The chain couples TRBV20-1 to TRBJ2-7; D is possibly TRBD1 (5 bases). This CDR3 is built from 14 residues. Germline V gives CDR1 DFQATT, CDR2 SNEGSKA (reference sequence). V lost 1 base, J lost 7 bases, and 17 bases lay in between. Written as DNA, the CDR3 is TGCAGTGCTAGAGCGGCCAGGGCCGTGGGGGAGCAGTACTTC. Its protein product is CSARAARAVGEQYF.

The CDR3 reads CASSSTNGGRGMNTEAFF. The CDR3 nucleotides are TGTGCCAGCTCATCCACCAACGGGGGAAGGGGAATGAACACTGAAGCTTTCTTT. This chain uses TRBV14 with TRBJ1-1; a weak D match, TRBD1 (5 bases). The CDR3 is 18 amino acids. The V gene's germline CDR1 is SGHDN and CDR2 FVKESK. Trimming pared 8 bases from V and 0 bases from J, leaving 25 bases between.